This T cell receptor beta chain derives from a study of cytomegalovirus exposure and HLA in healthy donors. Study results and caveats: Later work found most CMV-associated TCR beta chains apparently HLA-restricted. A few CMV-associated chains were confirmed in vitro to be specific for CMV antigens.

Primers included in the PCR were 60 Vbeta and 13 Jbeta primers. Method: immunoSEQ multiplex PCR; TCRdb's copy keeps in-frame clones and lacks some. The sample lists about 100,000 clones; roughly 80% were seen once. Per the germline V gene, CDR1 is SGHNT and CDR2 is YYREEE (reference sequence). Between the trimmed V and J ends, which lost 4 bases and 8 bases, there was a span of 15 bases. The CDR3 has 13 amino acids. This clone was seen more than once but under ten times. Antigen: not known. The chain recombines TRBV5-4 with TRBJ1-1; D uncertain. The clonotype comes from a male donor in good health and CMV-seropositive. The sample was PBMCs. The CDR3 DNA follows: TGTGCCAGCAGCCGACGAGATCGGGAGGAAGCTTTCTTT. It specifies CASSRRDREEAFF.